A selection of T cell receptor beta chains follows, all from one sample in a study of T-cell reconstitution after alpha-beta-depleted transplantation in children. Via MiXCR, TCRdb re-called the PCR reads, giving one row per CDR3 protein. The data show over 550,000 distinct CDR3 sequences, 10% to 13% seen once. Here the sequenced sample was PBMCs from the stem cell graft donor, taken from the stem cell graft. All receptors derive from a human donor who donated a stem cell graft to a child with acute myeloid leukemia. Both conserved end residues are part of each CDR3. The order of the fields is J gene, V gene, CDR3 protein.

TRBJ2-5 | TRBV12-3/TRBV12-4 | CASTLAGGETQYF
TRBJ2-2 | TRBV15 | CATSRALGLPNTGELFF
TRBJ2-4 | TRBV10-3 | CAISESGNLAKNIQYF
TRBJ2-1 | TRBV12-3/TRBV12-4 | CASRDSAGINEQFF
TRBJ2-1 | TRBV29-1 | CSVASGEQFF
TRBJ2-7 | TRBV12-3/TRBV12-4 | CASSRDEREYEQYF
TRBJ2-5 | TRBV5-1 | CASSHQAAGETQYF
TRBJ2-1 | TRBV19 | CASRLGQGANEQFF
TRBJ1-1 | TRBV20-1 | CSARDLGSGTVNTEAFF
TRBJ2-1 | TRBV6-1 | CASTPSQGNPEQFF
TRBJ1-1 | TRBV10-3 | CAISPEGMTEAFF
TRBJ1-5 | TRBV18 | CASSPGENQPQHF
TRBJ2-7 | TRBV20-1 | CSASRAGTDKNEQYF
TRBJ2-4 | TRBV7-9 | CASSLTQGGDIQYF
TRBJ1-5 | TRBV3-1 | CASSQGGANQPQHF
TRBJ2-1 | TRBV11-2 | CASSPTLGGNEQFF
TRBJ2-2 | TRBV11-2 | CASSLDLLGELFF
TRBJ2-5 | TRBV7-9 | CASSFREETQYF
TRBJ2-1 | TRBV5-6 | CASTSSGREYNEQFF
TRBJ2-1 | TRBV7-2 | CASSLDLAGLGNEQFF
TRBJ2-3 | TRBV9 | CASSVEVGTDTQYF
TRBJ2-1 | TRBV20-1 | CSARDLGGSYNEQFF
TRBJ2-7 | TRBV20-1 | CSVPPLAAGPYEKQYF
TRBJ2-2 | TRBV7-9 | CASSQRASENTGELFF
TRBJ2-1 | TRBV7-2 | CASSLSSTSEQFF
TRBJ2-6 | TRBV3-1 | CASSQSGTPFSGANVLTF
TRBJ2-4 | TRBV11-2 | CASSPGTSGRVTKNIQYF
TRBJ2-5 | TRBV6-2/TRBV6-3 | CASRQDQETQYF
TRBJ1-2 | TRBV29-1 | CSVERSLGYTF
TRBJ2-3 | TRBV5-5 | CASSLLALTDTQYF
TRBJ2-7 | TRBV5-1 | CASSLGIRDRGFGEQYF